This T cell receptor beta chain originates from a study of T cell responses to AZD1222 COVID-19 vaccine. The study, taken as a whole, reports: Donors were mostly white British, more females; clonal diversity possibly underestimated. An increase in Spike-specific TCR breadth and depth was observed after two AZD1222 doses.

V was clipped by 3 bases and J by 9 bases; unmatched bases: 6. Per the germline V gene, CDR1 is SGHAT and CDR2 is FQNNGV. CDR3 size: 15 residues. The method was immunoSEQ multiplex PCR; TCRdb's version includes in-frame clones alone and lacks a portion of them. The data show around 97,000 clones, with approximately 89% seen just once and roughly 20% held by the top ten. A note on this clone: Its antigen is currently unknown.

The material was peripheral blood, obtained on day 0 of AZD1222 vaccination. This receptor was identified in an adult in good health. The chain has TRBV11-2 and TRBJ2-1, with 12 bases lining up with TRBD2. The CDR3 DNA sequence: TGTGCCAGCAGCTTCCGGACTAGCGGGGAGGGTGAGCAGTTCTTC. This encodes CASSFRTSGEGEQFF. The complete variable domain, with remaining parts taken from reference TRBV11-2 and TRBJ2-1, reads EAGVAQSPRYKIIEKRQSVAFWCNPISGHATLYWYQQILGQGPKLLIQFQNNGVVDDSQLPKDRFSAERLKGVDSTLKIQPAKLEDSAVYLCASSFRTSGEGEQFFGPGTRLTVL.